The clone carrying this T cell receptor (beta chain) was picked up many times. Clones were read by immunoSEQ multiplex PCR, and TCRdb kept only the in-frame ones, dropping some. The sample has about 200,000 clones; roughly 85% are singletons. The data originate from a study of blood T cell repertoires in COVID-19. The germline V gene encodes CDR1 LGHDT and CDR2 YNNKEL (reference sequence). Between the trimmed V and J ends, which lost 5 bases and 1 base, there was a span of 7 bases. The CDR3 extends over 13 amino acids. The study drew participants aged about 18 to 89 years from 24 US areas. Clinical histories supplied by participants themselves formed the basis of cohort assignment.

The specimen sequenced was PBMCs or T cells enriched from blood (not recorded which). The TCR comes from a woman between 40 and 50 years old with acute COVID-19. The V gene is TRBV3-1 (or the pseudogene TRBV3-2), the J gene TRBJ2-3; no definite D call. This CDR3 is CASSWARTDTQYF. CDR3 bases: TGTGCCAGCAGCTGGGCCCGCACAGATACGCAGTATTTT.